This T cell receptor beta chain originates from a study of shared clonotypes between healthy human individuals. About the study: Each donor's CD4 naive and CD4 memory cells filled three plates apiece, CD8 naive two, and CD8 memory one. Overall study findings and caveats: Compared with clonotypes that all four donors shared, non-shared clonotypes had lower generation probabilities.

About this clone: As yet, its antigen is unknown.

The data were produced by immunoSEQ multiplex PCR, yet TCRdb's version contains in-frame clones alone and is incomplete. The repertoire holds roughly 1 million clones, with approximately 76% as singletons. The CDR3 loop spans 15 amino acids. The germline CDR1 and CDR2 sequences are LGHNA and YSLEER. Between the trimmed V and J ends, which lost 1 base and 7 bases, there was a span of 11 bases. J is TRBJ1-6 and V is TRBV4-3; D call uncertain. The origin of this receptor is a man aged 18 to 35 in good health. Sequencing was carried out using memory CD4+ T cells sorted from blood. Subset noted: CD45RA-negative fraction. The CDR3 bases are TGCGCCAGCAGCCAAGGAACGGGGATCAATTCACCCCTCCACTTT. This codes for CASSQGTGINSPLHF.